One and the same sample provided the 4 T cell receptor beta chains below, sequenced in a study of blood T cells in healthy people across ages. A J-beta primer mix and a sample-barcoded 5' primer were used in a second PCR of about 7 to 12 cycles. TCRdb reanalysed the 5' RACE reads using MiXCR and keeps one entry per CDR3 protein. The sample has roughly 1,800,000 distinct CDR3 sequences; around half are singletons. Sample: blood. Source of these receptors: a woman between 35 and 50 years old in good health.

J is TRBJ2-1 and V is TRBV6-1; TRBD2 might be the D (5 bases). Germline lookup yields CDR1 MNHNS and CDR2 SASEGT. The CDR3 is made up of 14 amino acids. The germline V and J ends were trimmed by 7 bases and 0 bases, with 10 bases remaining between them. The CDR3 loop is CASTEAPSYNEQFF. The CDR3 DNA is TGTGCCAGCACGGAGGCGCCCTCCTACAATGAGCAGTTCTTC.

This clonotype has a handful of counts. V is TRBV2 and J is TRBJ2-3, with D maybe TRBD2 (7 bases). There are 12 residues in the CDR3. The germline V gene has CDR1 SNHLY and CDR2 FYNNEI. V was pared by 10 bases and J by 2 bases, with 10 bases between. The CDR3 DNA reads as TGTGCCACCCGGGGGGCCACAGATACGCAGTATTTT. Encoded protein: CATRGATDTQYF. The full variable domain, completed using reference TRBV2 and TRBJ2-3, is EPEVTQTPSHQVTQMGQEVILRCVPISNHLYFYWYRQILGQKVEFLVSFYNNEISEKSEIFDDQFSVERPDGSNFTLKIRSTKLEDSAMYFCATRGATDTQYFGPGTRLTVL.

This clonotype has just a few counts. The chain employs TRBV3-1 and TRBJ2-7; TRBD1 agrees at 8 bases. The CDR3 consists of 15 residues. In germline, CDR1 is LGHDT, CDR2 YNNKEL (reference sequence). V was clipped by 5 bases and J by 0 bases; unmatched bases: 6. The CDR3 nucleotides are TGTGCCAGCAGCTCCTGGACAGGGAGCTCCTACGAGCAGTACTTC. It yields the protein CASSSWTGSSYEQYF.

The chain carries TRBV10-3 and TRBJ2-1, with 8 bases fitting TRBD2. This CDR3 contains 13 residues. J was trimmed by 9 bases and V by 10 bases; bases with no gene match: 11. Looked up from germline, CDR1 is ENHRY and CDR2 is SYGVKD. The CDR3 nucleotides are TGTGCCACCATATCGGGAGGGTCCGGTGAGCAGTTCTTC. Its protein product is CATISGGSGEQFF.